A single sample is the source of the 20 T cell receptor beta chains below, sequenced in a study of T cells in Graves' hyperthyroidism and ophthalmopathy. Amplification of TCR beta CDR3 regions was performed using RNA transcripts as template. When the TCR CDR3 underwent first-round RT-PCR, the HTBI primer set was used. TCRdb fed the multiplex PCR reads into MiXCR, producing one record per CDR3 protein. Of about 380,000 distinct CDR3 sequences in the sample, 13% were seen once. What was sequenced was blood. The receptors come from a man aged 25-45 years with Graves' hyperthyroidism that later progressed to Graves' ophthalmopathy.

V and J are TRBV19 and TRBJ2-4; no firm D call. Looked up from germline, CDR1 is LNHDA and CDR2 is SQIVND (reference sequence). V dropped 5 bases and J dropped 2 bases, with 13 bases sitting between them. The CDR3 consists of 15 residues. This CDR3 is CASSWTAGTKNIQYF. CDR3 nucleotide sequence: TGTGCCAGTAGTTGGACGGCTGGGACCAAAAACATTCAGTACTTC.

The gene calls are TRBV29-1 and TRBJ2-2; TRBD2 agrees at 11 bases. CDR1 SQVTM and CDR2 ANQGSEA come from the germline V gene. V lost 4 bases and J lost 4; bases outside the gene matches: 8. The CDR3 runs to 16 residues. The CDR3 is CSVVSSSGGPTGELFF. The CDR3 coding sequence is TGCAGCGTTGTGAGTTCTAGCGGGGGGCCCACCGGGGAGCTGTTTTTT.

This chain joins TRBV4-1 and TRBJ1-4, with 7 bases matching TRBD1. CDR3 length: 17 amino acids. V shed 3 bases and J 5 bases; nucleotides not matched to a gene: 12. The germline gives CDR1 MGHRA, CDR2 YSYEKL. The CDR3 region is CASSQGRGPGPNEKLFF. Written as DNA, the CDR3 is TGCGCCAGCAGCCAGGGAAGGGGGCCCGGACCGAATGAAAAACTGTTTTTT.

This clonotype was seen at least ten times. The J gene is TRBJ2-1, the V gene TRBV7-9, with TRBD2 matching 11 bases. V was pared by 1 base and J by 7 bases, with 9 bases of the junction left unmatched. CDR1 and CDR2 from the germline V gene are SEHNR and FQNEAQ (reference sequence). The CDR3 totals 17 residues. The chain's CDR3 is CASSLGALAGGRNEQFF. As DNA, the CDR3 is TGTGCCAGCAGCTTAGGGGCCCTAGCGGGGGGTCGGAATGAGCAGTTCTTC.

For this clonotype: A much larger clone sits a single nucleotide away, making a read error possible. The chain is built from TRBV29-1 and TRBJ1-2; no reliable D call. Germline V gene data show CDR1 as SQVTM and CDR2 as ANQGSEA. CDR3 length: 14 amino acids. CDR3 region: CSVDRSDEGYGCTF. The CDR3 DNA is TGCAGCGTTGATCGCAGCGACGAAGGGTATGGCTGCACCTTC.

This chain connects TRBV19 to TRBJ2-1; maybe TRBD1 (6 bases). Between the trimmed V and J ends, which lost 5 bases and 8 bases, there was a span of 10 bases. Germline values: CDR1 LNHDA, CDR2 SQIVND (reference sequence). This CDR3 spans 12 amino acids. CDR3 residues: CASSVTGYEQFF. CDR3 DNA sequence: TGTGCCAGTAGTGTCACAGGGTATGAGCAGTTCTTC.

This clonotype has at least ten counts. The chain couples TRBV7-8 to TRBJ2-7; D remains ambiguous. V dropped 5 bases and J dropped 0 bases, with 11 bases sitting between them. The CDR3 sequence is 14 residues long. Germline V gene lookup returns CDR1 SGHVS and CDR2 FQNEAQ. Here the CDR3 reads CASSPRTGSYEQYF. The DNA of the CDR3 is TGTGCCAGCAGCCCAAGGACCGGCTCCTACGAGCAGTACTTC.

This clonotype has at least ten counts. The chain combines TRBV5-1 with TRBJ1-5; D not resolved. V was cut by 5 bases and J by 6 bases, with 12 bases left in between. This CDR3 comprises 13 residues. The germline gives CDR1 SGHRS, CDR2 YFSETQ. CDR3 sequence: CASSFEGAQPQHF. The DNA of the CDR3 is TGCGCCAGCAGTTTTGAGGGTGCTCAGCCCCAGCATTTT. The full variable domain, completed using reference TRBV5-1 and TRBJ1-5, is KAGVTQTPRYLIKTRGQQVTLSCSPISGHRSVSWYQQTPGQGLQFLFEYFSETQRNKGNFPGRFSGRQFSNSRSEMNVSTLELGDSALYLCASSFEGAQPQHFGDGTRLSIL.

The V and J genes are TRBV12-3 or TRBV12-4 and TRBJ2-5; TRBD2 might be the D (6 bases). CDR3 length: 15 residues. V lost 2 bases and J lost 5, with 15 bases in between. The CDR3 here is CASSLMAGMGETQYF. CDR3 DNA: TGTGCCAGCAGTTTAATGGCGGGGATGGGTGAGACCCAGTACTTC.

This clonotype occurred many times. J is TRBJ1-1 and V is TRBV29-1, with a tentative D call TRBD1 (5 bases). Deletions cut 7 bases from V and 5 bases from J, with 17 bases between. Germline values: CDR1 SQVTM, CDR2 ANQGSEA. CDR3 length equals 13 residues. The CDR3 bases are TGCAGCGGAGGGGACCGAATTTTGACTGAAGCTTTCTTT. Its protein product is CSGGDRILTEAFF.

The chain employs TRBV7-2 and TRBJ2-3, with D tentatively TRBD2 (7 bases). Germline V lookup: CDR1 SGHTA, CDR2 FQGNSA. The CDR3 sequence is 16 residues long. Between the trimmed V and J ends, which lost 3 bases and 3 bases, there was a span of 16 bases. The CDR3 sequence is CASSFSRGGRTDTQYF. DNA for the CDR3: TGTGCCAGCAGCTTCTCGAGGGGGGGGAGAACAGATACGCAGTATTTT.

This clonotype was seen repeatedly, ten times or more. This chain joins TRBV24-1 and TRBJ2-5; D might be TRBD1 (5 bases). CDR1 is KGHDR and CDR2 is SFDVKD in the germline V gene. The CDR3 extends over 11 amino acids. V lost 9 bases, J lost 5 bases, and 9 bases lay in between. CDR3 nucleotide sequence: TGTGCCACCTCAAGGGGTGAGACCCAGTACTTC. Residues: CATSRGETQYF.

Ten or more counts support this clonotype. This chain links TRBV28 with TRBJ1-2, with D perhaps TRBD1 (6 bases). This CDR3 region has 14 residues. V was cut by 2 bases and J by 4 bases, with 11 bases left in between. CDR1 and CDR2 from the germline V gene are MDHEN and SYDVKM. CDR3 nucleotides: TGTGCCAGCAGTTTAGACAGGAGCCTCTATGGCTACACCTTC. It specifies CASSLDRSLYGYTF.

This sequence joins TRBV4-1 and TRBJ2-1; D is ambiguous. The CDR3 extends over 13 amino acids. Germline CDR1 is MGHRA and CDR2 is YSYEKL. V was cut by 0 bases and J by 4 bases, with 4 bases left in between. CDR3 in DNA: TGCGCCAGCAGCCAAGATCCTTACAATGAGCAGTTCTTC. Its translation: CASSQDPYNEQFF.

This clonotype showed up just a few times. This chain links TRBV5-5 with TRBJ2-5; 16 bases map to TRBD2. Germline V gene lookup returns CDR1 SGHKS and CDR2 YYEKEE (reference sequence). V lost 4 bases and J lost 4; bases outside the gene matches: 10. This CDR3 is 18 amino acids long. The CDR3 DNA is TGTGCCAGCAGCCCCGGGACTAGCGGGGGGGTGCCACCAGAGACCCAGTACTTC. Its translation: CASSPGTSGGVPPETQYF.

This clonotype was observed a few times. The genes are TRBV24-1 and TRBJ2-5, with 11 bases fitting TRBD2. Germline V gene lookup returns CDR1 KGHDR and CDR2 SFDVKD. V lost 5 bases and J lost 2; bases outside the gene matches: 9. The CDR3 is made up of 17 amino acids. CDR3 bases: TGTGCCACCAGTGGGGCTAGCGGGGGGCGAGTACAAGAGACCCAGTACTTC. This translates into CATSGASGGRVQETQYF.

This clonotype was observed a handful of times. V is TRBV13 and J is TRBJ1-2; D remains unclear. This CDR3 region has 16 residues. V was clipped by 7 bases and J by 1 base, with 19 bases between them. CDR1 is PRHDT, CDR2 FYEKMQ, per germline (reference sequence). In nucleotides, the CDR3 is TGTGCCAGCACCCCCATCGCGGCAGACCGTAACTATGGCTACACCTTC. As protein: CASTPIAADRNYGYTF. The full variable domain, its missing parts supplied by reference TRBV13 and TRBJ1-2, is AAGVIQSPRHLIKEKRETATLKCYPIPRHDTVYWYQQGPGQDPQFLISFYEKMQSDKGSIPDRFSAQQFSDYHSELNMSSLELGDSALYFCASTPIAADRNYGYTFGSGTRLTVV.

This clonotype was counted a few times. V is TRBV28 and J is TRBJ1-2; the D gene is possibly TRBD1 (5 bases). V was cut by 10 bases and J by 4 bases, with 16 bases left in between. From germline, CDR1 is MDHEN and CDR2 SYDVKM. The CDR3 sequence is 13 residues long. This CDR3 is CATPSGTAYGYTF. In DNA, the CDR3 is TGTGCCACCCCCTCCGGGACGGCCTATGGCTACACCTTC.

In its sample, this clonotype was seen many times. The chain employs TRBV20-1 and TRBJ1-3; TRBD1 is a possible D gene (5 bases). CDR3 size: 14 residues. V lost 3 bases, J lost 0 bases, and 9 bases lay in between. Germline V gene lookup returns CDR1 DFQATT and CDR2 SNEGSKA (reference sequence). The CDR3 loop reads CSASPTASGNTIYF. DNA of the CDR3: TGCAGTGCTAGTCCGACAGCCTCTGGAAACACCATATATTTT.

The table lists this clonotype with a few counts. This chain links TRBV6-2 or TRBV6-3 with TRBJ1-5; TRBD1 is a possible D gene (6 bases). Germline values: CDR1 MNHEY, CDR2 SVGEGT. The CDR3 consists of 15 residues. Trimming took 1 base from V and 6 from J, leaving 13 bases between them. The CDR3 DNA is TGTGCCAGCAGTTACTTGGGGGGCGGAAGTCAGCCCCAGCATTTT. It translates to CASSYLGGGSQPQHF.